These T cell receptor beta chains were read from a single sample in a study of a mutant IDH1 vaccine in newly diagnosed glioma. The repertoire was sequenced with immunoSEQ multiplex PCR; TCRdb's copy has only in-frame clones and lacks some. The repertoire holds about 67,000 clones, more than 70% seen once, with around 4.5% in the top ten. The sample consisted of peripheral blood mononuclear cells (PBMCs), taken from a glioma patient treated with radiotherapy, temozolomide or both. The receptor set was obtained from a woman aged 18-29 years with glioma. Some clones in this sample may be carry-over from other donors' samples. Both conserved end residues are part of each CDR3. A D gene is named only where the DNA matches it firmly. Not all rows give a size; the values are once, few, many and, for expanded clones, a class.

j_call clone_size v_call d_call cdr3_nt cdr3_aa
TRBJ2-7 NA TRBV6-5 TRBD2 TGTGCCAGCAGTTTCTCTAGCGGGGGTCATTGGACCGAGCAGTACTTC CASSFSSGGHWTEQYF
TRBJ1-6 NA TRBV5-6 TRBD1 TGTGCCAGCAGCTTAGGACAGGGGACTTCACCCCTCCACTTT CASSLGQGTSPLHF
TRBJ2-2 few TRBV28 TRBD2 TGTGCCAGCGGACTAGCGCACCCTCGCACCGGGGAGCTGTTTTTT CASGLAHPRTGELFF
TRBJ1-1 NA TRBV4-1 NA TGCGCCAGCAGCCTGGGACAACTGGACACTGAAGCTTTCTTT CASSLGQLDTEAFF
TRBJ1-4 NA TRBV7-9 TRBD1 TGTGCCAGCAGCGACCAAGACAGGGAACTGTTTTTT CASSDQDRELFF
TRBJ1-5 NA TRBV19 NA TGTGCCAGTAGACCACCACCGGGACATAGCAATCAGCCCCAGCATTTT CASRPPPGHSNQPQHF
TRBJ2-7 NA TRBV29-1 TRBD1 TGCAGCGTTCAGAACCCGGGACAGGGGGCTTTCCAGCAGTACTTC CSVQNPGQGAFQQYF
TRBJ2-5 NA TRBV5-1 NA TGCGCCAGCAGCCCCCAGGAGGCGGAGACCCAGTACTTC CASSPQEAETQYF
TRBJ2-7 NA TRBV21-1 NA TGTGCCAGCAGCAATTTGGACAGGGGGGACGAGCAGTACTTC CASSNLDRGDEQYF
TRBJ1-2 few TRBV5-1 TRBD1 TGCGCCAGCAGCTCGACAGGGGGAAACTATGGCTACACCTTC CASSSTGGNYGYTF
TRBJ1-2 NA TRBV27 TRBD1 TGTGCCAGCAGTTTTTACTCGACAGGGGGTGGCTACACCTTC CASSFYSTGGGYTF
TRBJ1-2 NA TRBV9 TRBD1 TGTGCCAGCTCCCCATGGTTGGAGGGACAGGGCTACACCTTC CASSPWLEGQGYTF
TRBJ1-4 NA TRBV6-4 NA TGTGCCAGCATTCGGGGCAGGATTGACGAAAAACTGTTTTTT CASIRGRIDEKLFF
TRBJ2-3 once TRBV11-1 NA TGTGCCAGCAGCTTATCCCCATCAGTGGAGGGCACAGATACGCAGTATTTT CASSLSPSVEGTDTQYF
TRBJ1-5 NA TRBV14 NA TGTGCCAGCAGCCAAGATTTGGAGTCACCCCAGCATTTT CASSQDLESPQHF
TRBJ2-7 NA TRBV6-4 NA TGTGCCAGCAGCCGAAGGGATCACGAGCAGTACTTC CASSRRDHEQYF
TRBJ1-2 NA TRBV30 NA TGTGCCTGGAGTGTAGGCCGCAGGGAGCATGGCTACACCTTC CAWSVGRREHGYTF
TRBJ2-7 NA TRBV6-1 NA TGTGCCATCAAACGGGGTTCGGGGTCCTACGAGCAGTACTTC CAIKRGSGSYEQYF
TRBJ1-4 NA TRBV6-5 NA TGTGCCAGCAGTTTTGAGGGGAGAGAAAAACTGTTTTTT CASSFEGREKLFF
TRBJ1-5 few TRBV15 TRBD1 TGTGCCACCAGCGGAGGGACAGGTAATCAGCCCCAGCATTTT CATSGGTGNQPQHF
TRBJ2-7 NA TRBV5-4 TRBD2 TGTGCCAGCAGCCCGGCGGGACTACTCTCCTACGAGCAGTACTTC CASSPAGLLSYEQYF
TRBJ2-7 NA TRBV5-1 TRBD1 TGCGCCAGCAGCGGGACAGGGCACTACGAGCAGTACTTC CASSGTGHYEQYF
TRBJ2-3 NA TRBV6-1 TRBD2 TGTGCCAGCAGTGAAAGCGCGGGACTAGCGGGTCCTACGCAGTATTTT CASSESAGLAGPTQYF
TRBJ1-1 NA TRBV7-8 TRBD1 TGTGCCAGCAGCTTAGACAGGGGGAGCGAAGCTTTCTTT CASSLDRGSEAFF
TRBJ2-3 NA TRBV11-2 TRBD1 TGTGCCAGCAGCACTGGACTCCCAGGGGGAGATACGCAGTATTTT CASSTGLPGGDTQYF
TRBJ1-1 NA TRBV5-6 NA TGTGCCAGCAGCTATGACAGTTACACTGAAGCTTTCTTT CASSYDSYTEAFF
TRBJ1-5 NA TRBV6-6 NA TGTGCCAGCAGTTACTCGTTACTTCACAATCAGCCCCAGCATTTT CASSYSLLHNQPQHF
TRBJ2-1 NA TRBV5-6 NA TGTGCCAGCAGCTTGGTGGTTGAGCAGTTCTTC CASSLVVEQFF